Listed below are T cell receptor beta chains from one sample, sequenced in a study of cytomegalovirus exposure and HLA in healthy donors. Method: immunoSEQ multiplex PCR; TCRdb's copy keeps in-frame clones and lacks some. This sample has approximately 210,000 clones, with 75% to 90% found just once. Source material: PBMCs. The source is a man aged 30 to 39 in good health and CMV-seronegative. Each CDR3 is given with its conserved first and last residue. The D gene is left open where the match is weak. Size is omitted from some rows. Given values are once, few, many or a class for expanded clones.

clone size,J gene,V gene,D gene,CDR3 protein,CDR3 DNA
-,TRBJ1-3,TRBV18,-,CASSYSARTVSGNTIYF,TGTGCCAGCTCATACTCCGCCCGGACAGTCTCTGGAAACACCATATATTTT
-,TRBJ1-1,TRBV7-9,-,CASSLVGGMNTEAFF,TGTGCCAGCAGCTTAGTGGGCGGGATGAACACTGAAGCTTTCTTT
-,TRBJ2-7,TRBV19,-,CASSMGRPDEQYF,TGTGCCAGTAGTATGGGCCGGCCGGACGAGCAGTACTTC
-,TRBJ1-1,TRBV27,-,CASSFWGDTEAFF,TGTGCCAGCAGTTTTTGGGGGGACACTGAAGCTTTCTTT
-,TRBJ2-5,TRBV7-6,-,CASSSHRAQETQYF,TGTGCCAGCAGCAGCCACAGGGCGCAAGAGACCCAGTACTTC
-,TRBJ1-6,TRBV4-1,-,CASSQDFSFSPLHF,TGCGCCAGCAGCCAAGATTTCAGTTTTTCACCCCTCCACTTT
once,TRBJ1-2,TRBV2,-,CASSEQGQNYGYTF,TGTGCCAGCAGTGAACAGGGCCAAAACTATGGCTACACCTTC
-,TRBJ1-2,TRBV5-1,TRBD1,CASSLGDRGSYGYTF,TGCGCCAGCAGCTTGGGGGACAGGGGGTCCTATGGCTACACCTTC
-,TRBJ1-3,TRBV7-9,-,CASSSEDKSGNTIYF,TGTGCCAGCAGCTCAGAGGACAAGTCTGGAAACACCATATATTTT
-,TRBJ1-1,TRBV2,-,CASSERLRGITEAFF,TGTGCCAGCAGTGAAAGACTCAGGGGAATTACTGAAGCTTTCTTT
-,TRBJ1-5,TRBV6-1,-,CASIAGPLSNQPQHF,TGTGCCAGTATTGCAGGGCCTCTTAGCAATCAGCCCCAGCATTTT
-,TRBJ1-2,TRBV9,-,CASSVKENYGYTF,TGTGCCAGCAGCGTAAAAGAGAACTATGGCTACACCTTC
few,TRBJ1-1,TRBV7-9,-,CASSPPVNTEAFF,TGTGCCAGCAGCCCCCCAGTGAACACTGAAGCTTTCTTT
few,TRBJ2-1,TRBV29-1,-,CSVELSRRGEQFF,TGCAGCGTTGAATTATCCAGAAGGGGTGAGCAGTTCTTC
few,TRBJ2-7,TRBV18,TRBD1,CASSPPGTGSYEQYF,TGTGCCAGCTCACCACCGGGGACAGGGTCCTACGAGCAGTACTTC
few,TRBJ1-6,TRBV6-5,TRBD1,CASSRDRGSPLHF,TGTGCCAGCAGTCGGGACAGGGGTTCACCCCTCCACTTT
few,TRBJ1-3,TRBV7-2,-,CASSPQSGNTIYF,TGTGCCAGCAGCCCCCAGTCTGGAAACACCATATATTTT
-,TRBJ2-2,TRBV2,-,CASRGPEANTGELFF,TGTGCCAGCAGAGGCCCTGAGGCGAACACCGGGGAGCTGTTTTTT
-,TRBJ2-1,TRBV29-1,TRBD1,CSVEPTGDSYNEQFF,TGCAGCGTTGAGCCGACAGGGGACTCCTACAATGAGCAGTTCTTC
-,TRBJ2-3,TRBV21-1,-,CASSASRTGLTDTQYF,TGTGCCAGCAGCGCCTCTAGGACAGGGCTGACAGATACGCAGTATTTT
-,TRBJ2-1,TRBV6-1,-,CASSGGTEQFF,TGTGCCAGCAGTGGGGGGACAGAGCAGTTCTTC
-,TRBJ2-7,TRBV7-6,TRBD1,CASSITKGAPYEQYF,TGTGCCAGCAGCATCACCAAGGGGGCGCCCTACGAGCAGTACTTC
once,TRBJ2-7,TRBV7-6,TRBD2,CASSHRSGGGNEQYF,TGTGCCAGCAGCCACCGAAGCGGGGGGGGCAACGAGCAGTACTTC
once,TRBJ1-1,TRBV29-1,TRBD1,CSVHRGLRDEAFF,TGCAGCGTTCACAGGGGGCTCAGAGACGAAGCTTTCTTT
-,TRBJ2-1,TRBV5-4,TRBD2,CASSFLRLAVSASSYNEQFF,TGTGCCAGCAGCTTCCTACGGCTAGCGGTGAGCGCGAGCTCCTACAATGAGCAGTTCTTC
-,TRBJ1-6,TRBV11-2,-,CASSLAGTSRRSLHF,TGTGCCAGCAGCTTAGCGGGGACATCTCGACGTTCCCTCCACTTT
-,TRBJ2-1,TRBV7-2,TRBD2,CASSREGLRDDEQFF,TGTGCCAGCAGCCGGGAGGGACTTAGGGACGATGAGCAGTTCTTC
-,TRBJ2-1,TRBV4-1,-,CASSRELAAGHNEQFF,TGCGCCAGCAGCCGGGAACTAGCCGCTGGCCACAATGAGCAGTTCTTC
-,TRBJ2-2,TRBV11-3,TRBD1,CASSRTGTGFTGELFF,TGTGCCAGCAGCAGAACCGGGACAGGGTTCACCGGGGAGCTGTTTTTT
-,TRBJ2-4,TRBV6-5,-,CASIDRAKNIQYF,TGTGCCAGCATCGACAGGGCCAAAAACATTCAGTACTTC
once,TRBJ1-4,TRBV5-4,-,CASSLTGGREKLFF,TGTGCCAGCAGCTTGACGGGGGGGAGGGAAAAACTGTTTTTT
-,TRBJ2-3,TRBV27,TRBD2,CASSSGGGDTQYF,TGTGCCAGCAGCTCCGGGGGGGGAGATACGCAGTATTTT
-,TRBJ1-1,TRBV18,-,CASSPRSAEAFF,TGTGCCAGCTCACCCAGGTCGGCCGAAGCTTTCTTT
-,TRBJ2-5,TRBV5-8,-,CASSSGTTPGTRETQYF,TGTGCCAGCAGCTCGGGGACAACCCCGGGGACCCGAGAGACCCAGTACTTC
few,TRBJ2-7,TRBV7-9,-,CSSSLEAYEQYF,TGTTCCAGCAGCTTAGAAGCTTACGAGCAGTACTTC